The sequence of this T cell receptor beta chain was determined in a study of PD-L1 blockade in urothelial cancer. Study in general: Male patients with bladder-origin urothelial cancer numbered about 85% of the 29. Prior chemotherapy regimens per patient numbered 0 to 3.

Profiled with immunoSEQ multiplex PCR; TCRdb holds only in-frame clones, not every one. The repertoire has 35,000 or so clones, just over 35% of them found once; the top ten carry around 9%. The germline CDR1 and CDR2 sequences are SGDLS and YYNGEE. V lost 3 bases and J lost 1, with 10 bases in between. The CDR3 runs to 14 residues. In its sample, this clone was seen many times. The TCR sequence derives from a man between 60 and 75 years old with urothelial cancer. The rearrangement links TRBV9 to TRBJ1-1; D not resolved. Sample: tumor tissue, taken before atezolizumab (anti-PD-L1) treatment. CDR3 sequence: CASSAREQNTEAFF. CDR3 DNA sequence: TGTGCCAGCAGCGCCCGGGAGCAGAACACTGAAGCTTTCTTT.